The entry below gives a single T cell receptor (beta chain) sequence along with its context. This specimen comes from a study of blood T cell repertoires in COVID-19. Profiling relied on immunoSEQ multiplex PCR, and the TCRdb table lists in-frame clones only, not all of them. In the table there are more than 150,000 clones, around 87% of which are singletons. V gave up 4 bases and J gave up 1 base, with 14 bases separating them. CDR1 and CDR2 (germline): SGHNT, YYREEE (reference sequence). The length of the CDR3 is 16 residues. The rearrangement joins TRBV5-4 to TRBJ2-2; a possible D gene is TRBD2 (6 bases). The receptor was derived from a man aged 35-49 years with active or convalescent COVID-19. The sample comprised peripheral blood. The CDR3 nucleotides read TGTGCCAGCAGCCCCGCTGGGCGGGGGAACACCGGGGAGCTGTTTTTT. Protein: CASSPAGRGNTGELFF.